This TCR beta chain comes out of a study of T cell changes during pregnancy in multiple sclerosis (dated by TCRdb to the late 2010s). A note on the overall study: In women with multiple sclerosis, the researchers looked at how the T cell repertoire shifted as pregnancy progressed.

Per the germline V gene (reference sequence), LNHDA is the CDR1 and SQIVND is the CDR2. Inclusive of the bounding cysteine and phenylalanine, the CDR3 is 14 residues long. Of the read, only the CDR3 DNA is kept; its 42 bases are in frame from base 1. V was cut back by 3 bases and J by 4 bases, leaving a gap of 12 bases between them. The library was built by means of the immunoSEQ multiplex PCR assay. TCRdb holds this immuneACCESS table with in-frame rearrangements only. Some clones are missing; in checked studies, unresolved V genes explain under half, and the rest has no known cause. This sample comprises 60,000 to 90,000 clones, 89% of them detected only once. Together, the top ten hold around 2% of the sample. A remark on this clone: Its antigen specificity is not known. No qualities accompany the bases; no much larger clone lies one base away.

Recombination connected TRBV19 to TRBJ1-1, and possibly TRBD1, on 5 matching bases. The receptor's source is a female donor with multiple sclerosis, enrolled in a pregnancy study. Source: peripheral blood, taken before pregnancy. The nucleotide sequence reads as follows: TGTGCCAGTAGTATCCTCGACAGTACCACTGAAGCTTTCTTT. It is translated as CASSILDSTTEAFF. Outside the CDR3, residues come from the reference TRBV19 and TRBJ1-1 proteins, so the full variable domain is: DGGITQSPKYLFRKEGQNVTLSCEQNLNHDAMYWYRQDPGQGLRLIYYSQIVNDFQKGDIAEGYSVSREKKESFPLTVTSAQKNPTAFYLCASSILDSTTEAFFGQGTRLTVV.